Listed below are T cell receptor beta chains from one sample, sequenced in a study of vaccination effects on CD4 cells after COVID-19. These receptors have no identified antigens. TCRdb's copy holds only in-frame clones and misses some; the assay was immunoSEQ multiplex PCR. The sample holds nearly 35,000 clones; around three quarters are singletons and the top ten take roughly 27%. The material sequenced was CD4+ T cells from PBMCs cultured with HCoV-OC43 spike peptides, taken before COVID-19 vaccination. These receptors originate from a human donor who received a COVID-19 vaccine. Both conserved end residues are part of each CDR3. Each record gives: J gene, CDR3 length, D gene, clone size, V gene, CDR3 protein, CDR3 DNA. D genes are given only for firm matches. Some rows mark clone size as missing; the rest say once, few, many or name a class of expanded clone.

J: TRBJ1-3
length: 14
D: .
size: .
V: TRBV4-2
CDR3: CASRDIDSGNTIYF
DNA: TGTGCCAGCAGGGACATCGACTCTGGAAACACCATATATTTT

J: TRBJ2-3
length: 15
D: .
size: .
V: TRBV4-2
CDR3: CASSQAGVGTDTQYF
DNA: TGTGCCAGCAGCCAAGCGGGAGTCGGGACAGATACGCAGTATTTT

J: TRBJ2-1
length: 18
D: .
size: few
V: TRBV4-3
CDR3: CASSQAWGGPSSYNEQFF
DNA: TGCGCCAGCAGCCAAGCTTGGGGGGGCCCCAGCTCCTACAATGAGCAGTTCTTC

J: TRBJ1-4
length: 14
D: .
size: once
V: TRBV15
CDR3: CATRRGGYIEKLFF
DNA: TGTGCCACCAGGCGGGGGGGGTACATTGAAAAACTGTTTTTT

J: TRBJ1-6
length: 16
D: TRBD1
size: .
V: TRBV6-6
CDR3: CASRLTGGTSNSPLHF
DNA: TGTGCCAGCAGACTTACAGGGGGCACAAGTAATTCACCCCTCCACTTT

J: TRBJ2-1
length: 15
D: TRBD1
size: .
V: TRBV19
CDR3: CASSIDRGVHNEQFF
DNA: TGTGCCAGTAGTATTGACAGGGGGGTCCACAATGAGCAGTTCTTC

J: TRBJ1-5
length: 14
D: .
size: .
V: TRBV21-1
CDR3: CASSPGQLNQPQHF
DNA: TGTGCCAGCAGCCCGGGACAACTCAACCAGCCCCAGCATTTT

J: TRBJ2-7
length: 16
D: .
size: once
V: TRBV21-1
CDR3: CATRPTGTLNSHEQYF
DNA: TGTGCCACTCGCCCCACCGGGACCCTTAACAGCCACGAGCAGTACTTC

J: TRBJ1-3
length: 18
D: .
size: .
V: TRBV13
CDR3: CASSLSGRVPGAGNTIYF
DNA: TGTGCCAGCAGCTTATCAGGGCGGGTTCCTGGGGCTGGAAACACCATATATTTT

J: TRBJ1-3
length: 15
D: .
size: .
V: TRBV11-2
CDR3: CASSLGTSSGNTIYF
DNA: TGTGCCAGCAGCTTGGGAACGAGCTCTGGAAACACCATATATTTT

J: TRBJ2-3
length: 15
D: .
size: .
V: TRBV24-1
CDR3: CATSPPGVVGDTQYF
DNA: TGTGCCACCAGTCCCCCAGGGGTGGTAGGGGATACGCAGTATTTT

J: TRBJ2-7
length: 14
D: .
size: .
V: TRBV6-4
CDR3: CASRPTGTSIEQYF
DNA: TGTGCCAGCAGACCCACCGGGACCTCGATCGAGCAGTACTTC

J: TRBJ2-1
length: 15
D: TRBD2
size: .
V: TRBV27
CDR3: CASSLKRGGRNEQFF
DNA: TGTGCCAGCAGTTTAAAGCGGGGGGGCCGGAATGAGCAGTTCTTC

J: TRBJ2-3
length: 17
D: TRBD2
size: few
V: TRBV5-1
CDR3: CASSLALAGGPQDTQYF
DNA: TGCGCCAGCAGCTTGGCACTAGCGGGAGGGCCACAAGATACGCAGTATTTT

J: TRBJ2-1
length: 17
D: .
size: .
V: TRBV6-1
CDR3: CASSGPLAPSSYNEQFF
DNA: TGTGCCAGCAGTGGCCCCCTAGCGCCATCCTCCTACAATGAGCAGTTCTTC

J: TRBJ1-2
length: 14
D: .
size: .
V: TRBV3-1/TRBV3-2
CDR3: CASSHQRTGYGYTF
DNA: TGTGCCAGCAGCCACCAAAGGACGGGGTATGGCTACACCTTC

J: TRBJ1-6
length: 17
D: TRBD1
size: .
V: TRBV19
CDR3: CASSPRTGGTYNSPLHF
DNA: TGTGCCAGTAGCCCACGGACAGGGGGCACGTATAATTCACCCCTCCACTTT

J: TRBJ1-5
length: 15
D: .
size: .
V: TRBV19
CDR3: CASSTLGTGNQPQHF
DNA: TGTGCCAGTAGTACGCTGGGAACCGGCAATCAGCCCCAGCATTTT

J: TRBJ1-2
length: 14
D: .
size: .
V: TRBV19
CDR3: CASSIRYRNYGYTF
DNA: TGTGCCAGTAGTATTAGGTACCGGAACTATGGCTACACCTTC

J: TRBJ2-1
length: 14
D: TRBD2
size: few
V: TRBV9
CDR3: CASSVEAGVDEQFF
DNA: TGTGCCAGCAGCGTAGAAGCGGGAGTTGATGAGCAGTTCTTC

J: TRBJ1-5
length: 14
D: TRBD1
size: .
V: TRBV19
CDR3: CATRDRGLNQPQHF
DNA: TGTGCCACTCGGGACAGGGGGCTTAATCAGCCCCAGCATTTT

J: TRBJ1-2
length: 15
D: TRBD1
size: .
V: TRBV4-1
CDR3: CASSLTGGFVGGYTF
DNA: TGCGCCAGCAGCCTTACAGGGGGTTTCGTGGGTGGCTACACCTTC

J: TRBJ1-5
length: 14
D: .
size: .
V: TRBV2
CDR3: CASRSRLPNQPQHF
DNA: TGTGCCAGCAGATCCAGGCTCCCGAATCAGCCCCAGCATTTT

J: TRBJ2-1
length: 16
D: TRBD2
size: .
V: TRBV5-4
CDR3: CASSYSGTSGYNEQFF
DNA: TGTGCCAGCAGCTACTCCGGGACTAGCGGTTACAATGAGCAGTTCTTC

J: TRBJ1-2
length: 14
D: .
size: .
V: TRBV6-5
CDR3: CASVRDQLNYGYTF
DNA: TGTGCCAGCGTAAGGGACCAACTTAACTATGGCTACACCTTC

J: TRBJ2-7
length: 14
D: .
size: few
V: TRBV28
CDR3: CASSLVWRMYEQYF
DNA: TGTGCCAGCAGTTTAGTGTGGAGGATGTACGAGCAGTACTTC

J: TRBJ2-1
length: 11
D: .
size: .
V: TRBV28
CDR3: CASKSPHEQFF
DNA: TGTGCCAGCAAGAGTCCCCATGAGCAGTTCTTC

J: TRBJ2-1
length: 12
D: .
size: .
V: TRBV11-1
CDR3: CASSLVDNEQFF
DNA: TGTGCCAGCAGCTTAGTGGACAATGAGCAGTTCTTC

J: TRBJ1-2
length: 12
D: .
size: .
V: TRBV7-7
CDR3: CASSRGPWGYTF
DNA: TGTGCTAGCAGCCGAGGGCCCTGGGGCTACACCTTC

J: TRBJ2-7
length: 14
D: .
size: .
V: TRBV2
CDR3: CASSEQGSSYEQYF
DNA: TGTGCCAGCAGTGAACAGGGTAGCTCCTACGAGCAGTACTTC

J: TRBJ1-1
length: 12
D: .
size: .
V: TRBV28
CDR3: CASSWTEGLAFF
DNA: TGTGCCAGCAGTTGGACCGAGGGGTTGGCTTTCTTT

J: TRBJ1-2
length: 15
D: TRBD1
size: few
V: TRBV3-1/TRBV3-2
CDR3: CASSQDHGQAYGYTF
DNA: TGTGCCAGCAGCCAAGACCACGGACAGGCCTATGGCTACACCTTC

J: TRBJ2-5
length: 15
D: .
size: .
V: TRBV21-1
CDR3: CASRGTSGRQETQYF
DNA: TGTGCCAGCAGAGGGACTAGCGGGCGCCAAGAGACCCAGTACTTC

J: TRBJ2-1
length: 15
D: TRBD2
size: .
V: TRBV3-1/TRBV3-2
CDR3: CASSPPTSGGNEQFF
DNA: TGTGCCAGCAGTCCCCCAACTAGCGGGGGGAATGAGCAGTTCTTC

J: TRBJ2-7
length: 14
D: TRBD2
size: once
V: TRBV10-3
CDR3: CAIRLASGTYEQYF
DNA: TGTGCCATCAGGCTGGCTAGCGGAACCTACGAGCAGTACTTC

J: TRBJ2-7
length: 11
D: .
size: .
V: TRBV30
CDR3: CAYSRGYEQYF
DNA: TGTGCCTACTCGAGAGGTTACGAGCAGTACTTC